The 9 T cell receptor beta chains reported below all come from one sample, sequenced in a study of naive and memory T cell subsets. Both TRBC1 and TRBC2 were covered by a beta constant-region primer of two equimolar oligonucleotides. Nested alpha and beta constant-region primers with the SP2 primer drove four PCR rounds on ligated cDNA. TCRdb independently ran MiXCR on the UMI-ligation and nested PCR reads; one entry per CDR3 protein. Among some 110,000 distinct CDR3 sequences, 36% were seen once, and the ten largest hold 0.75% to 1%. The sample consisted of central memory CD4+ T cells from blood. These receptors originate from a human donor in good health.

This clonotype was observed a few times. V is TRBV20-1 and J is TRBJ2-7; 10 bases align to TRBD2. V lost 2 bases and J lost 3; bases outside the gene matches: 10. Germline CDR1 is DFQATT and CDR2 is SNEGSKA (reference sequence). The CDR3 covers 16 residues. The CDR3 here is CSARSRTSGPLYEQYF. The DNA of the CDR3 is TGCAGTGCTAGAAGCCGGACTAGCGGTCCCCTCTACGAGCAGTACTTC.

The chain recombines TRBV11-1 with TRBJ2-7, with a weak D call TRBD2 (6 bases). The CDR3 covers 15 residues. V shed 4 bases and J shed 6 bases, with 19 bases lying between them. CDR1 SGHAT and CDR2 FQDESV come from the germline V gene (reference sequence). The CDR3 sequence: CASSSLGGILSEQYF. CDR3 in DNA: TGTGCCAGCAGCTCACTTGGGGGGATCCTCTCCGAGCAGTACTTC.

The chain links TRBV6-2 or TRBV6-3 to TRBJ2-1, with TRBD2 identical over 9 bases. There are 19 residues in the CDR3. V lost 0 bases to trimming and J lost 1 base; unmatched junction nucleotides: 10. The V gene's germline CDR1 is MNHEY and CDR2 SVGEGT. DNA for the CDR3: TGTGCCAGCAGTTACTCGTCCGGGACTAGCTCAAATTCCTACAATGAGCAGTTCTTC. Translating gives CASSYSSGTSSNSYNEQFF.

This clonotype was found a few times. The chain links TRBV5-1 to TRBJ2-1, with 12 bases fitting TRBD2. Trimming at V came to 9 bases and at J to 4 bases, leaving 11 bases not matched to a gene. The V gene's germline CDR1 is SGHRS and CDR2 YFSETQ. This CDR3 contains 16 residues. CDR3 sequence: CATAQFGLAGYNEQFF. As DNA, the CDR3 is TGCGCCACCGCTCAATTCGGACTAGCGGGGTACAATGAGCAGTTCTTC.

The V call is TRBV5-5, the J call TRBJ2-1, with 10 bases fitting TRBD2. J gave up 0 bases and V 1 base, and 4 bases lay outside the gene matches. The germline gives CDR1 SGHKS, CDR2 YYEKEE (reference sequence). The CDR3 totals 17 residues. The CDR3 DNA reads as TGTGCCAGCAGCTTGTGGGCTAGCGGGAGCTCCTACAATGAGCAGTTCTTC. It encodes CASSLWASGSSYNEQFF.

This clonotype turned up a few times. The DNA of the CDR3 is TGTGCCAGCAGACCCGACAGTATAGCCAAAAACATTCAGTACTTC. Its translation: CASRPDSIAKNIQYF. The chain joins TRBV28 to TRBJ2-4; D is possibly TRBD1 (5 bases). The V and J ends lost 6 bases and 0 bases respectively, with 12 bases between them. This CDR3 comprises 15 residues. Germline lookup yields CDR1 MDHEN and CDR2 SYDVKM.

The J gene is TRBJ1-5, the V gene TRBV6-2 or TRBV6-3, with 8 bases aligning to TRBD1. V lost 2 bases and J lost 2; bases outside the gene matches: 2. This CDR3 has 15 amino acids. The germline gives CDR1 MNHEY, CDR2 SVGEGT. The CDR3 DNA is TGTGCCAGCAGTTACGTACAGGGGGGCAATCAGCCCCAGCATTTT. Encoded protein: CASSYVQGGNQPQHF.

This clonotype was found many times. This chain joins TRBV20-1 and TRBJ2-7; D is perhaps TRBD1 (6 bases). The V gene lost 1 base and the J gene lost 3 bases, with 13 bases spanning the gap. The germline CDR1 and CDR2 sequences are DFQATT and SNEGSKA (reference sequence). The CDR3 consists of 14 residues. The CDR3 here is CSARVGQNLYEQYF. The CDR3 coding sequence is TGCAGTGCTAGAGTTGGACAGAACCTCTACGAGCAGTACTTC.

The chain combines TRBV24-1 with TRBJ1-5, with D possibly being TRBD1 (5 bases). Trimming removed 3 bases at V and 5 bases at J, with 16 bases between. CDR1 and CDR2 (germline): KGHDR, SFDVKD. This CDR3 is 16 amino acids long. This CDR3 reads CATSDPRGPLHQPQHF. The DNA of the CDR3 is TGTGCCACCAGTGATCCTCGGGGCCCGCTACATCAGCCCCAGCATTTT.